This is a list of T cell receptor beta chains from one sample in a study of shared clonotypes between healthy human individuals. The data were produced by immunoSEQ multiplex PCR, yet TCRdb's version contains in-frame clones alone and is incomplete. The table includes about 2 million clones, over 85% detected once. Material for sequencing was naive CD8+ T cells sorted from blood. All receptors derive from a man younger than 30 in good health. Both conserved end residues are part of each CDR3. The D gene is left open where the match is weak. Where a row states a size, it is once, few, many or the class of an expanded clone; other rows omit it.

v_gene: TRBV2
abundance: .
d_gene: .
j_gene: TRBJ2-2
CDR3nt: TGTGCCAGCAGTGTATTAGGAAACCGGGACCTAACCGGGGAGCTGTTTTTT
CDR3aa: CASSVLGNRDLTGELFF

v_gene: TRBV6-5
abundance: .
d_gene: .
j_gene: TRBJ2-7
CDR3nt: TGTGCCAGCAGTGTCGACTTAGCGGCGGGCTACGAGCAGTACTTC
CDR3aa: CASSVDLAAGYEQYF

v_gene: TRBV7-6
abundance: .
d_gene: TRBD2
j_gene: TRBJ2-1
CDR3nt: TGTGCCAGCAGCCTAACTATAGCGGGAGTAACCTACAATGAGCAGTTCTTC
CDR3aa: CASSLTIAGVTYNEQFF

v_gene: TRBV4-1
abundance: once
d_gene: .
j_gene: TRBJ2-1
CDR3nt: TGCGCCAGCAGCTTTCGGGCCACACAGGACGTTGGGCAGTTCTTC
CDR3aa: CASSFRATQDVGQFF

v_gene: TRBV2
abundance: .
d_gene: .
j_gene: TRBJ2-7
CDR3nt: TGTGCCGTAAGACGGAATATCTACGAGCAGTACTTC
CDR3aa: CAVRRNIYEQYF

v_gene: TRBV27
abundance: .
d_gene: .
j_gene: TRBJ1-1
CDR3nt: TGTGCCAGCAGCTTTTCCTTAGGGAACACTGAAGCTTTCTTT
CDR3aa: CASSFSLGNTEAFF

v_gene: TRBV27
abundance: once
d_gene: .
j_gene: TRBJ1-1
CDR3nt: TGTGCCAGCAGTTTATCGTTCGGGAACACTGAAGCTTTCTTT
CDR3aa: CASSLSFGNTEAFF

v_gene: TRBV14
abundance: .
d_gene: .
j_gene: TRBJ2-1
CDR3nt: TGTGCCAGCAGAGAAACAGGGAAGGATGAGCAGTTCTTC
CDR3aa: CASRETGKDEQFF

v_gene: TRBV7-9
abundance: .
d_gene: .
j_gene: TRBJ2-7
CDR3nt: TGTGCCAGCAGCTCTCGCGGGGAAAGCGAGCAGTACTTC
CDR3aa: CASSSRGESEQYF

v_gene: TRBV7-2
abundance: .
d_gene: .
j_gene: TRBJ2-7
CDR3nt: TGTGCCAGCAGCTTAGGGACAGAAGGGTACTACGAGCAGTACTTC
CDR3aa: CASSLGTEGYYEQYF

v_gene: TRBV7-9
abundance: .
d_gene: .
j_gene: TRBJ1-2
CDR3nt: TGTGCCAGCAGGCCCCCCGGGACGGATACAAAATACTATGGCTACACCTTC
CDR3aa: CASRPPGTDTKYYGYTF

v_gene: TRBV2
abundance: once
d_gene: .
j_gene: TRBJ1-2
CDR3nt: TGTGCCAGCAGTGAAAGTGAAGGGGTCTCCAGCGATAGGAATGGTTTAGGCTACACCTTC
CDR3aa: CASSESEGVSSDRNGLGYTF

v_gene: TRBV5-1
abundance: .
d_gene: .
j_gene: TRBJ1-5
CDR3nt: TGCGCCAGCAGCCGAACCCCCGAGAGCCAGCCCCAGCATTTT
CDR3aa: CASSRTPESQPQHF

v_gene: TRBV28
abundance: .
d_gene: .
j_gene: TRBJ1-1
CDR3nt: TGTGCCAGCAGTTTTATTCTGAACACTGAAGCTTTCTTT
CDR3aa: CASSFILNTEAFF

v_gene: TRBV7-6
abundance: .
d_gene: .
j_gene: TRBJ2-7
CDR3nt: TGTGCCAGCAGCTTAGGACCGGGCTACGAGCAGTACTTC
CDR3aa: CASSLGPGYEQYF

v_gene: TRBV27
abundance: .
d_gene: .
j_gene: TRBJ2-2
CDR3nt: TGTGCCAGCAGCAGGGTCACCGGGGAGCTGTTTTTT
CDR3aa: CASSRVTGELFF

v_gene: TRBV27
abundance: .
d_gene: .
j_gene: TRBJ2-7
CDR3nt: TGTGCCAGCAGTATCACCGGGACAATGGGCGAGCAGTACTTC
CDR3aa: CASSITGTMGEQYF

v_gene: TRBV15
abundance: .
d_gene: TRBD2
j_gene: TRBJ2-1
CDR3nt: TGTGCCACCAGCAGGACGGGTGGGGAGGGTCACAATGAGCAGTTCTTC
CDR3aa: CATSRTGGEGHNEQFF

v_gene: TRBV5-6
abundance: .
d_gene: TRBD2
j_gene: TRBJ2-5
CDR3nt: TGTGCCAGCAGCTTTGATAGCGGGAGGGATCGGGAGACCCAGTACTTC
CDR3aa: CASSFDSGRDRETQYF

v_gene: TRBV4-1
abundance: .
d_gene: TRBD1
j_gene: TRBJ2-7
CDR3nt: TGCGCCAGCAGCCCAGGGGGAGCCTACGAGCAGTACTTC
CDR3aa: CASSPGGAYEQYF

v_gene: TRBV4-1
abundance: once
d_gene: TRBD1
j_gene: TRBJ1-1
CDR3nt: TGCGCCAGCAGCGCACGGGACAGGGGAATTGAAGCTTTCTTT
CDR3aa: CASSARDRGIEAFF

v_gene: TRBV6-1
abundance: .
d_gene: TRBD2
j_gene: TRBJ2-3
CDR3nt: TGTGCCAGCAGTGAGCTATTAGCGGGAGACACAGATACGCAGTATTTT
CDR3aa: CASSELLAGDTDTQYF

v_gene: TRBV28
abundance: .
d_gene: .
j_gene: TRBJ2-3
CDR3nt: TGTGCCAGCCGACCCTGGACGGCAGGTGGTAGCACAGATACGCAGTATTTT
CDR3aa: CASRPWTAGGSTDTQYF

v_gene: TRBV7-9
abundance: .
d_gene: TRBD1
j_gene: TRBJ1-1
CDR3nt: TGTGCCAGCAGCTTAGCTCCGGGACAGGGGTCCCCTGAAGCTTTCTTT
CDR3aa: CASSLAPGQGSPEAFF

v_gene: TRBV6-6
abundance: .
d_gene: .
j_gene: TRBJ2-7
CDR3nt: TGTGCCAGCAGTTACTCGATCCACGAGCAGTACTTC
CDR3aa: CASSYSIHEQYF

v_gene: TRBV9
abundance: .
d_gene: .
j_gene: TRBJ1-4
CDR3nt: TGTGCCAGCAGCGTAGGGTCGGGGGACGGAGAAAAACTGTTTTTT
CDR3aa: CASSVGSGDGEKLFF

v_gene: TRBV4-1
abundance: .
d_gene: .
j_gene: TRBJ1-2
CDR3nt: TGCGCCAGCAGCCAAGACGGCTATGGCTACACCTTC
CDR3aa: CASSQDGYGYTF